What follows are 21 T cell receptor beta chains derived from one specimen sequenced in a study of early T cells in non-severe SARS-CoV-2 infection. In TCRdb, the 5' RACE reads were re-called with MiXCR into one record per CDR3 protein. The sample gives 75,000 to 100,000 distinct CDR3 sequences, around 14% of which show up once; 4.5% to 7% is in the top ten. The sample comprised whole blood. These receptors were taken from an adult who was a healthcare worker with PCR-confirmed SARS-CoV-2 infection or an uninfected control (not recorded which).

This clonotype was seen only a few times. In DNA, the CDR3 is TGTGCCACCAGGCAAACCCCCAGACCCAGAGATACGCAGTATTTT. Its protein is CATRQTPRPRDTQYF. The genes are TRBV24-1 and TRBJ2-3, with D hard to call. V was shortened by 7 bases and J by 5 bases, with 18 bases between the two germline ends. CDR3 size: 15 residues. The V gene's germline CDR1 is KGHDR and CDR2 SFDVKD.

The rearrangement links TRBV9 to TRBJ2-1; D is possibly TRBD1 (7 bases). This CDR3 is built from 16 residues. Germline lookup yields CDR1 SGDLS and CDR2 YYNGEE. V was trimmed by 2 bases and J by 5 bases, leaving 17 bases between them. The CDR3 protein is CASSVGGTALDNEQFF. The CDR3 nucleotides are TGTGCCAGCAGCGTTGGGGGGACAGCTCTAGACAATGAGCAGTTCTTC.

The J gene is TRBJ1-4, the V gene TRBV27, with D possibly TRBD1 on 6 matching bases. Germline values: CDR1 MNHEY, CDR2 SMNVEV (reference sequence). Deletions cut 6 bases from V and 14 bases from J, with 13 bases between. This CDR3 comprises 11 residues. The CDR3 spells CASRSTGRLFF. The CDR3 nucleotides read TGTGCCAGCAGGTCGACAGGCCGGCTGTTTTTT.

V usage is TRBV5-1 and J usage is TRBJ2-1; 8 nucleotides align to TRBD1. With 7 bases clipped from V and 5 bases from J, the junction kept 8 bases outside the gene matches. CDR1 SGHRS and CDR2 YFSETQ come from the germline V gene. The CDR3 runs 14 residues. The CDR3 region is CASSKGQVNNEQFF. The CDR3 nucleotides are TGCGCCAGCTCGAAGGGACAGGTGAACAATGAGCAGTTCTTC.

The V and J genes are TRBV20-1 and TRBJ2-5; D not certain. This CDR3 has 10 amino acids. Germline-derived CDR1 and CDR2 are DFQATT and SNEGSKA (reference sequence). Trimming took off 5 bases at V and 4 bases at J, with 5 bases between the two ends. CDR3 in amino acids: CSAASETQYF. As DNA, the CDR3 is TGCAGTGCTGCATCAGAGACCCAGTACTTC.

This clonotype was recorded at least ten times. V usage is TRBV6-5 and J usage is TRBJ2-7, with D perhaps TRBD1 or TRBD2 (6 bases each). The CDR3 sequence is 14 residues long. Per the germline V gene, CDR1 is MNHEY and CDR2 is SVGAGI. The V end was cut by 2 bases, the J end by 4 bases, with 12 bases between. CDR3 nucleotide sequence: TGTGCCAGCAGTTACCGGGGGCCCGATTACGAGCAGTACTTC. Its translation is CASSYRGPDYEQYF.

Many counts were recorded for this clonotype. The gene calls are TRBV6-4 and TRBJ2-2; the match to TRBD2 covers 8 bases. This CDR3 region has 15 residues. Germline-derived CDR1 and CDR2 are MRHNA and SNTAGT. V lost 0 bases, J lost 5 bases, and 2 bases stayed unmatched. CDR3 sequence (DNA): TGTGCCAGCAGTGACTCGGCGGGAGGTACCGGGGAGCTGTTTTTT. Translation: CASSDSAGGTGELFF.

The chain has TRBV27 and TRBJ2-1, with 8 bases identical to TRBD2. The V gene's germline CDR1 is MNHEY and CDR2 SMNVEV (reference sequence). The CDR3 has 16 residues. V shed 4 bases and J 8 bases; nucleotides not matched to a gene: 13. The CDR3 spells CASSSEGTSFSDEQFF. The CDR3 nucleotides are TGTGCCAGCAGTTCCGAAGGGACTAGTTTTAGCGATGAGCAGTTCTTC.

A few counts support this clonotype. This chain uses TRBV2 with TRBJ2-7, with 7 bases aligning to TRBD1. The CDR3 is made up of 13 amino acids. The germline CDR1 and CDR2 sequences are SNHLY and FYNNEI. Trimming at V came to 0 bases and at J to 12 bases, leaving 8 bases not matched to a gene. This chain's CDR3 is CASSEADTGVPYF. In DNA form, the CDR3 reads TGTGCCAGCAGTGAAGCAGATACAGGGGTTCCGTACTTC.

In its sample, this clonotype was seen a few times. The chain has TRBV30 and TRBJ2-1; weak D call: TRBD2 (5 bases). The CDR3 totals 10 residues. Germline values: CDR1 GTSNPN, CDR2 SVGIG (reference sequence). V was clipped by 7 bases and J by 9 bases, with 10 bases between them. Here the CDR3 reads CAFSAGEQFF. The CDR3 nucleotides read TGTGCCTTTAGCGCAGGTGAGCAGTTCTTC.

V and J are TRBV28 and TRBJ2-7; weak D call: TRBD2 (6 bases). V gave up 10 bases and J gave up 3 bases, with 16 bases separating them. The CDR3 runs to 13 residues. The germline CDR1 and CDR2 sequences are MDHEN and SYDVKM. In DNA, the CDR3 is TGTGCCACCTACGGAGGGGCCCTCTACGAGCAGTACTTC. Its protein product is CATYGGALYEQYF.

This clonotype was seen a few times. The rearrangement links TRBV6-1 to TRBJ2-4; the match to TRBD2 covers 7 bases. Germline V gives CDR1 MNHNS, CDR2 SASEGT. CDR3 size: 17 residues. J gave up 0 bases and V 4 bases, and 9 bases lay outside the gene matches. CDR3 nucleotides: TGTGCCAGCAGTGCCTTCAGCGGGGAACTAGCCAAAAACATTCAGTACTTC. Protein sequence: CASSAFSGELAKNIQYF.

The CDR3 reads CASSLLAAQETQYF. The CDR3 DNA sequence: TGTGCCAGCAGCTTGCTAGCGGCACAAGAGACCCAGTACTTC. The chain carries TRBV11-2 and TRBJ2-5; 7 positions agree with TRBD2. This CDR3 is 14 amino acids long. In germline, CDR1 is SGHAT, CDR2 FQNNGV. The ends lost 3 bases at V and 2 bases at J; junction bases unmatched: 3.

The chain couples TRBV2 to TRBJ2-5; 7 bases match TRBD1. V gave up 6 bases and J gave up 2 bases; unmatched junction bases: 6. The germline gives CDR1 SNHLY, CDR2 FYNNEI. The CDR3 is made up of 14 amino acids. The CDR3 DNA reads TGTGCCAGCAGGAAGACAGGGTTGCAAGAGACCCAGTACTTC. This translates into CASRKTGLQETQYF.

This clonotype has only one observation. The chain combines TRBV10-3 with TRBJ2-7; D may be TRBD2 (6 bases). The germline V gene encodes CDR1 ENHRY and CDR2 SYGVKD. CDR3 length: 14 amino acids. The V and J ends lost 4 bases and 4 bases respectively, with 14 bases between them. DNA for the CDR3: TGTGCCATCAGTGGGAATAGCGCGGGATACGAGCAGTACTTC. Encoded protein: CAISGNSAGYEQYF.

In this sample, this clonotype turned up a few times. The V and J genes are TRBV7-8 and TRBJ2-2; TRBD1 matches 10 bases. CDR3 size: 14 residues. Germline loops: CDR1 SGHVS, CDR2 FQNEAQ. The trim removed 6 bases at V and 7 bases at J, leaving 5 bases unmatched. CDR3 loop: CASRRTGGSGELFF. The CDR3 DNA follows: TGTGCCAGCAGACGGACAGGGGGTAGCGGGGAGCTGTTTTTT.

This clonotype was found a few times. The chain links TRBV3-1 to TRBJ2-7, with D perhaps matching TRBD2 (6 bases). CDR3 length equals 15 residues. V lost 1 base, J lost 2 bases, and 12 bases lay in between. Per the germline V gene, CDR1 is LGHDT and CDR2 is YNNKEL (reference sequence). CDR3 in DNA: TGTGCCAGCAGCCAAGTGGGCGGGATAGCCTACGAGCAGTACTTC. Protein product: CASSQVGGIAYEQYF.

This clonotype was seen only a few times. The CDR3 is CASSLALRTGELFF. The DNA for the CDR3 is TGTGCCAGCAGCTTAGCCCTTCGCACCGGGGAGCTGTTTTTT. The chain joins TRBV11-1 to TRBJ2-2, with D hard to call. This CDR3 is 14 amino acids long. In germline, CDR1 is SGHAT, CDR2 FQDESV (reference sequence). V lost 0 bases to trimming and J lost 4 bases, with 6 bases between them.

The rearrangement links TRBV28 to TRBJ2-3; 12 positions agree with TRBD2. V shed 5 bases and J 3 bases; nucleotides not matched to a gene: 3. Germline V gene sequence: CDR1 MDHEN, CDR2 SYDVKM. The CDR3 has 15 amino acids. In DNA form, the CDR3 reads TGTGCCAGCAGTGCTAGCGGGAGGGCGACAGATACGCAGTATTTT. It codes for CASSASGRATDTQYF.

This clonotype was observed many times. This chain joins TRBV18 and TRBJ1-1; D not certain. V was clipped by 6 bases and J by 4 bases, with 12 bases between them. The CDR3 spans 13 residues. The germline V gene encodes CDR1 KGHSH and CDR2 LQKENI. The CDR3 spells CASSVDGVTEAFF. The CDR3 DNA sequence: TGTGCCAGCTCCGTCGATGGTGTCACTGAAGCTTTCTTT.

In this sample, this clonotype turned up a few times. DNA of the CDR3: TGTGCCAGCACCAGGGCCGAGATGGGAAAACTGTTTTTT. This codes for CASTRAEMGKLFF. The rearrangement uses TRBV28 and TRBJ1-4, with a possible D match to TRBD1 (5 bases). Germline V CDR1 and CDR2: MDHEN, SYDVKM. This CDR3 has 13 residues. Trimming left V 7 bases short and J 10 bases short, with 16 bases between.